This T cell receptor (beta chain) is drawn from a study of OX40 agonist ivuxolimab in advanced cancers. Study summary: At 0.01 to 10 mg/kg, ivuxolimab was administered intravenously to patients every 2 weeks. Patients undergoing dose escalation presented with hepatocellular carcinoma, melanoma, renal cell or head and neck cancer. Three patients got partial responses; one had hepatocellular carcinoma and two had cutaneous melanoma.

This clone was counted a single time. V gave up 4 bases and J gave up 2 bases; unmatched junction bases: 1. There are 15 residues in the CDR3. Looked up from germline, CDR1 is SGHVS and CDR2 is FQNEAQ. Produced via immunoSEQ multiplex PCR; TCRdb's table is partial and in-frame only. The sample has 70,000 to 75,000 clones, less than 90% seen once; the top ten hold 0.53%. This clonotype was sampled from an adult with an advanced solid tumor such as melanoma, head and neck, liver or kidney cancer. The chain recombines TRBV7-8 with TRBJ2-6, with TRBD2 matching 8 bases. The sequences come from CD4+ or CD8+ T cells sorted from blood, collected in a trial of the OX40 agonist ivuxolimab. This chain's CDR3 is CASSSAGAGANVLTF. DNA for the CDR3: TGTGCCAGCAGCTCAGCGGGAGCTGGGGCCAACGTCCTGACTTTC. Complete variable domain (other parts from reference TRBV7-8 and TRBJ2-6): GAGVSQSPRYKVAKRGQDVALRCDPISGHVSLFWYQQALGQGPEFLTYFQNEAQLDKSGLPSDRFFAERPEGSVSTLKIQRTQQEDSAVYLCASSSAGAGANVLTFGAGSRLTVL.